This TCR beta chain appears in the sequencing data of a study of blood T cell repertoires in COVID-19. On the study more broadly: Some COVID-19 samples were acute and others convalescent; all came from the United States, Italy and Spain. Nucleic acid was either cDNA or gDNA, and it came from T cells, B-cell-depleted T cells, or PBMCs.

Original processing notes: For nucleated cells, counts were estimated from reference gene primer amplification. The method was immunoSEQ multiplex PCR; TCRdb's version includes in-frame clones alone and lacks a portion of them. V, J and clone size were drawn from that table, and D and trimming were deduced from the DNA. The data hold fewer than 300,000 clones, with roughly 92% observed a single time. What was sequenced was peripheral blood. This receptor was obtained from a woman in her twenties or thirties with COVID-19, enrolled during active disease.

CDR3 sequence: CASSDDRANQPQHF. The CDR3, as DNA: TGTGCCAGTAGCGACGACAGGGCCAATCAGCCCCAGCATTTT. V is TRBV19 and J is TRBJ1-5; 7 bases map to TRBD1. The CDR3 consists of 14 residues. Germline V gene data show CDR1 as LNHDA and CDR2 as SQIVND (reference sequence). V trimming: 6 bases; J trimming: 3 bases; junction bases outside the gene matches: 5.